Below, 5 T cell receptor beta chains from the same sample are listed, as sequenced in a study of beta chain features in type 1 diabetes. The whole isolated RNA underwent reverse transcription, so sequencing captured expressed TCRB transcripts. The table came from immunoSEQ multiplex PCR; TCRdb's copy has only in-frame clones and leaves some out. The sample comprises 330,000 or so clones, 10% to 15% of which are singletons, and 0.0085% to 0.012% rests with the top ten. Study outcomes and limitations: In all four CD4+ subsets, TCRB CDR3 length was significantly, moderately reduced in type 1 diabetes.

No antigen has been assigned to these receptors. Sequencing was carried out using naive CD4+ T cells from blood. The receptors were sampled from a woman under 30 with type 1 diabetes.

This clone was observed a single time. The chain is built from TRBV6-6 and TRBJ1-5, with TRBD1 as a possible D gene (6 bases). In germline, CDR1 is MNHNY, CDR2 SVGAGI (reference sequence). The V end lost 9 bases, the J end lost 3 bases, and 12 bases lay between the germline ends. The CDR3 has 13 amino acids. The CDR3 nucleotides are TGTGCCAGTTCGGGACACTTCAATCAGCCCCAGCATTTT. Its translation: CASSGHFNQPQHF.

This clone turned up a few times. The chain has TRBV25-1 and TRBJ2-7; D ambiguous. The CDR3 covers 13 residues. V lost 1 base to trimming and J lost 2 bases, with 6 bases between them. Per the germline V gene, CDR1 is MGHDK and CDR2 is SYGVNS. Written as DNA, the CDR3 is TGTGCCAGCAGTGAATCAATTGCCTACGAGCAGTACTTC. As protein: CASSESIAYEQYF.

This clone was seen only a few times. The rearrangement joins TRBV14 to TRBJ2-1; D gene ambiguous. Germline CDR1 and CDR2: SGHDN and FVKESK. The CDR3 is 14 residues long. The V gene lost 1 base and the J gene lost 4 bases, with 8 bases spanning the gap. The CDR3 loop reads CASSQVSQYNEQFF. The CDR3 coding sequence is TGTGCCAGCAGCCAAGTATCACAGTACAATGAGCAGTTCTTC.

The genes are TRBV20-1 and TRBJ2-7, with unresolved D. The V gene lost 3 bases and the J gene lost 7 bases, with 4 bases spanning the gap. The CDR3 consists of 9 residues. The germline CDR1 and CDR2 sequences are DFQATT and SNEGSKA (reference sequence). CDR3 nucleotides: TGCAGTGCTAGCTCTGAGCAGTACTTC. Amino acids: CSASSEQYF.

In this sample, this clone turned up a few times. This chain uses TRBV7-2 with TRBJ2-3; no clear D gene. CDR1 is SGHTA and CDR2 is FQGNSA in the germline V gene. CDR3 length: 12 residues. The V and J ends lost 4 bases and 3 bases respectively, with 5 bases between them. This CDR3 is CASSSVTDTQYF. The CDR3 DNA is TGTGCCAGCAGCTCGGTTACAGATACGCAGTATTTT. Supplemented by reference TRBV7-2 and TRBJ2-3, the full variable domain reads GAGVSQSPSNKVTEKGKDVELRCDPISGHTALYWYRQSLGQGLEFLIYFQGNSAPDKSGLPSDRFSAERTGGSVSTLTIQRTQQEDSAVYLCASSSVTDTQYFGPGTRLTVL.